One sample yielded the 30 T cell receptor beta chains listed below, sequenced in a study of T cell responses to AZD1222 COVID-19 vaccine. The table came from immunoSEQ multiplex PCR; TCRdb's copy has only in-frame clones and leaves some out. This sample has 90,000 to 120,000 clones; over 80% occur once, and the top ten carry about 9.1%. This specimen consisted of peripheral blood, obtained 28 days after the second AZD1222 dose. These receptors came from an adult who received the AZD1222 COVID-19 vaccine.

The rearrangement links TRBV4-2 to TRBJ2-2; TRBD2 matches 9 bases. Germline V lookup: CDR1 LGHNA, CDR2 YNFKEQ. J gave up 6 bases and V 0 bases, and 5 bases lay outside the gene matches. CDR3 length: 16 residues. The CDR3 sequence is CASSQDRLAASGELFF. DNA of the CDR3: TGTGCCAGCAGCCAAGATCGACTAGCGGCGTCCGGGGAGCTGTTTTTT.

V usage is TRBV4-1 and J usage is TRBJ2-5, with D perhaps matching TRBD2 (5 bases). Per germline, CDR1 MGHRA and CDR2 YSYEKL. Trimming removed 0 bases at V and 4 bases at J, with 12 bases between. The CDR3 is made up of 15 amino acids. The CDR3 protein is CASSQDPDFRETQYF. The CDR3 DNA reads TGCGCCAGCAGCCAAGATCCGGACTTCCGAGAGACCCAGTACTTC.

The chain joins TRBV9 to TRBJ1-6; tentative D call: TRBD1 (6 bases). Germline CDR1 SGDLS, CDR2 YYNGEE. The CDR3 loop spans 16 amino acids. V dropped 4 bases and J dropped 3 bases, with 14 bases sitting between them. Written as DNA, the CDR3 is TGTGCCAGCAGCACCAGACAGGCGGACTATAATTCACCCCTCCACTTT. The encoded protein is CASSTRQADYNSPLHF.

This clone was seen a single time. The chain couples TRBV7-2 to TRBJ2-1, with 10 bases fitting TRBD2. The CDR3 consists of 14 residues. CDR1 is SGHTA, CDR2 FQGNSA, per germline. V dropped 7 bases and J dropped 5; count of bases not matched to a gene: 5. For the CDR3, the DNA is TGTGCCAGCAAAAGACTAGCGGGCCACAATGAGCAGTTCTTC. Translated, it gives CASKRLAGHNEQFF. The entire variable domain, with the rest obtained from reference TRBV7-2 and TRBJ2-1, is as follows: GAGVSQSPSNKVTEKGKDVELRCDPISGHTALYWYRQSLGQGLEFLIYFQGNSAPDKSGLPSDRFSAERTGGSVSTLTIQRTQQEDSAVYLCASKRLAGHNEQFFGPGTRLTVL.

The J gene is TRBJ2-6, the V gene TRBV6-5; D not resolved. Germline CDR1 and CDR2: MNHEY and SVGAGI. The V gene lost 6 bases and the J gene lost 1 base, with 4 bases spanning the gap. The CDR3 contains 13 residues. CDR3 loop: CASRGSGANVLTF. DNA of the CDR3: TGTGCCAGCAGGGGATCTGGGGCCAACGTCCTGACTTTC.

CDR3 sequence (DNA): TGTGCCAGCAGTGGTTTGGCCTACAATGAGCAGTTCTTC. Its protein is CASSGLAYNEQFF. This chain joins TRBV6-1 and TRBJ2-1; D not certain. V dropped 4 bases and J dropped 2 bases, with 6 bases sitting between them. CDR1 and CDR2 (germline): MNHNS, SASEGT. This CDR3 is 13 amino acids long.

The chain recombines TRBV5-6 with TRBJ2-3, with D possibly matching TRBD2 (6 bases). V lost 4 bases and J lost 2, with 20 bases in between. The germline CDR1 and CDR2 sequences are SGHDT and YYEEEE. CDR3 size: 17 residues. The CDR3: CASSPTRGGGHTDTQYF. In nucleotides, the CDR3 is TGTGCCAGCAGCCCTACACGGGGTGGAGGGCACACAGATACGCAGTATTTT.

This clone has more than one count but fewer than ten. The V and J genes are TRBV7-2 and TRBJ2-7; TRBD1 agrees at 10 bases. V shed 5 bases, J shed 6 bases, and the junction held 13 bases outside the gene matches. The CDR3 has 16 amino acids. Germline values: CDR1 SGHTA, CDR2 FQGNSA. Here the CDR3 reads CASSPQVGTGVAEQYF. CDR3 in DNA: TGTGCCAGCAGCCCTCAGGTGGGGACAGGGGTTGCCGAGCAGTACTTC.

The chain's CDR3 is CATSDGSSYNEQFF. CDR3 coding DNA: TGTGCCACCAGTGACGGCAGCTCCTACAATGAGCAGTTCTTC. This chain joins TRBV24-1 and TRBJ2-1; unclear D gene. The CDR3 totals 14 residues. The V end lost 4 bases, the J end lost 0 bases, and 6 bases lay between the germline ends. CDR1 is KGHDR, CDR2 SFDVKD, per germline.

The CDR3 reads CASSGGAYGYTF. CDR3 DNA sequence: TGTGCCAGTTCGGGAGGGGCCTATGGCTACACCTTC. This chain connects TRBV19 to TRBJ1-2; tentatively, D is TRBD1 (5 bases). The CDR3 covers 12 residues. With 8 bases removed from V and 4 bases from J, the gap between germline ends came to 11 bases. Looked up from germline, CDR1 is LNHDA and CDR2 is SQIVND (reference sequence). Complete variable domain (other parts from reference TRBV19 and TRBJ1-2): DGGITQSPKYLFRKEGQNVTLSCEQNLNHDAMYWYRQDPGQGLRLIYYSQIVNDFQKGDIAEGYSVSREKKESFPLTVTSAQKNPTAFYLCASSGGAYGYTFGSGTRLTVV.

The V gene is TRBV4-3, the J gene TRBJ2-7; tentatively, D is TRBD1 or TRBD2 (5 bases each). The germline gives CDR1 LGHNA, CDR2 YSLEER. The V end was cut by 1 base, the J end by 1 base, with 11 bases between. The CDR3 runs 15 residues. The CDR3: CASSQVSEGSYEQYF. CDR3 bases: TGCGCCAGCAGCCAAGTTTCCGAGGGGTCCTACGAGCAGTACTTC.

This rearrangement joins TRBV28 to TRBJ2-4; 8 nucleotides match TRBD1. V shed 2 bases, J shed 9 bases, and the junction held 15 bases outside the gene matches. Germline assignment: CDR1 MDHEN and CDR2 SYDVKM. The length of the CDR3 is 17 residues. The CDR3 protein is CASSLEAGGVSAVIQYF. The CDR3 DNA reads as TGTGCCAGCAGTTTAGAGGCAGGGGGCGTTTCGGCGGTCATTCAGTACTTC.

CDR3 in DNA: TGTGCCAGCAGTTTACAGGGACCCCCCTACGAGCAGTACTTC. Amino acids: CASSLQGPPYEQYF. V is TRBV28 and J is TRBJ2-7; D tentatively reads TRBD1 or TRBD2 (5 bases each). V was shortened by 2 bases and J by 2 bases, with 10 bases between the two germline ends. The CDR3 runs to 14 residues. CDR1 and CDR2 from the germline V gene are MDHEN and SYDVKM.

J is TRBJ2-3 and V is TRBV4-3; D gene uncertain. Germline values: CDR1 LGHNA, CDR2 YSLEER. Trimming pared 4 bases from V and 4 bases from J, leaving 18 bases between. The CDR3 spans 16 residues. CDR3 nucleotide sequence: TGCGCCAGCAGCCTATCTGGGCATCGCGGCGCAGATACGCAGTATTTT. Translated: CASSLSGHRGADTQYF.

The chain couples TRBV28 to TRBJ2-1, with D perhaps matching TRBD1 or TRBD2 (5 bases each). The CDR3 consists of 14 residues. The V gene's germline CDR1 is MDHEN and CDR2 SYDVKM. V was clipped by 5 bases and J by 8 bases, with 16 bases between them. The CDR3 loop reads CASSAEGQWDEQFF. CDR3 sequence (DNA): TGTGCCAGCAGTGCCGAGGGGCAATGGGATGAGCAGTTCTTC.

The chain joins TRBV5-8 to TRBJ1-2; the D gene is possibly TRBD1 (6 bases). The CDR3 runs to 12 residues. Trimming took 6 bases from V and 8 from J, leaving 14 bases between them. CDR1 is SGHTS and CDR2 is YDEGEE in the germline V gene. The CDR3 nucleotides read TGTGCCAGCACCCGGACAGCAAGCGGCTACACCTTC. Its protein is CASTRTASGYTF.

The CDR3 DNA is TGCGCCAGCAGCGACGGACTAGGTGGCAATGAGCAGTTCTTC. This sequence encodes CASSDGLGGNEQFF. The gene calls are TRBV5-1 and TRBJ2-1, with 7 bases aligning to TRBD2. This CDR3 region has 14 residues. V lost 4 bases to trimming and J lost 6 bases; unmatched junction nucleotides: 7. Germline values: CDR1 SGHRS, CDR2 YFSETQ.

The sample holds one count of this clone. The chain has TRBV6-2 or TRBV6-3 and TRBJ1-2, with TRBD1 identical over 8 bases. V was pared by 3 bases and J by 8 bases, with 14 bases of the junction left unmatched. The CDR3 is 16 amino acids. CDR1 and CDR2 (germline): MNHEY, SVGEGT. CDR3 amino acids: CASSYYAGTGLGGYTF. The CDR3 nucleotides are TGTGCCAGCAGTTATTACGCCGGGACAGGTTTGGGGGGCTACACCTTC.

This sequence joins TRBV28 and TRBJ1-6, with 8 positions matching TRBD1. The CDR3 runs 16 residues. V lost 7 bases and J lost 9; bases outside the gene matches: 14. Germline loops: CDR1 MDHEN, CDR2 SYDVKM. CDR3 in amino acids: CASKRQGTSGTSPLHF. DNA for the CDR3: TGTGCCAGCAAAAGACAGGGGACCTCCGGAACTTCACCCCTCCACTTT.

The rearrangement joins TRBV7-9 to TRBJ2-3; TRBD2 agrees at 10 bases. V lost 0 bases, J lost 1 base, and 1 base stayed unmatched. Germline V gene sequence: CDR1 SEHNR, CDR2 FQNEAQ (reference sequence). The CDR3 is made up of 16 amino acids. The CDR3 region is CASSLAGTSGTDTQYF. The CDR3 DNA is TGTGCCAGCAGCTTAGCCGGGACTAGCGGCACAGATACGCAGTATTTT.

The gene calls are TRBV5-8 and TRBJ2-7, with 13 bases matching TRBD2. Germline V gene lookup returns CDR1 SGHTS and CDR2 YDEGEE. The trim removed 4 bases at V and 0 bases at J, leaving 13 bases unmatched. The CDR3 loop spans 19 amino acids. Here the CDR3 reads CASSPRPGLAGISSYEQYF. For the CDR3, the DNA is TGTGCCAGCAGCCCACGACCGGGACTAGCGGGAATTAGCTCCTACGAGCAGTACTTC.

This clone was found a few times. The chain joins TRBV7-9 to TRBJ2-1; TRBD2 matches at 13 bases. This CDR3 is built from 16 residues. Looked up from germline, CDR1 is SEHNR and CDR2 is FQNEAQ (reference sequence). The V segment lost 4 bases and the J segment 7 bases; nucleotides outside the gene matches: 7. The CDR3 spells CASSSGLAGASNEQFF. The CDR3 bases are TGTGCCAGCAGCTCCGGACTAGCGGGAGCCTCGAATGAGCAGTTCTTC.

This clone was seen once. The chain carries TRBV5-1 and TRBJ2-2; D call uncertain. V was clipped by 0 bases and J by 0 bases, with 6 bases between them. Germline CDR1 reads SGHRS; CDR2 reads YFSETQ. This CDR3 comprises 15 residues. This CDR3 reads CASSLVVPNTGELFF. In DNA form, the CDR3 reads TGCGCCAGCAGCTTGGTGGTCCCGAACACCGGGGAGCTGTTTTTT.

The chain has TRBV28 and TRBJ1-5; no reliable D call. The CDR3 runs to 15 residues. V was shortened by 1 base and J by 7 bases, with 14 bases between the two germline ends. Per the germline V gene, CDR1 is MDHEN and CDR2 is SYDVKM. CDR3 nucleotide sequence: TGTGCCAGCAGTTTATTGGCGGGCTCCGAACAGCCCCAGCATTTT. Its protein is CASSLLAGSEQPQHF.

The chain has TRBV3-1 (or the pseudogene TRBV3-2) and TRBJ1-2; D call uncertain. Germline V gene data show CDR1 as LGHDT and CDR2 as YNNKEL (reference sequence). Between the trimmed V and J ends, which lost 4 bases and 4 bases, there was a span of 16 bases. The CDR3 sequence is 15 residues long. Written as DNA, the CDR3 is TGTGCCAGCAGCCCCCCAAGAGAGGGAGGCTATGGCTACACCTTC. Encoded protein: CASSPPREGGYGYTF.

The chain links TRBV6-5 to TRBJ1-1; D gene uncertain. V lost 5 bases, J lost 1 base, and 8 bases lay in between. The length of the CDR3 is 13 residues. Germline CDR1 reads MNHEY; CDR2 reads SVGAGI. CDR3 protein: CASSPSGNTEAFF. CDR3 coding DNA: TGTGCCAGCAGTCCGAGTGGGAACACTGAAGCTTTCTTT.

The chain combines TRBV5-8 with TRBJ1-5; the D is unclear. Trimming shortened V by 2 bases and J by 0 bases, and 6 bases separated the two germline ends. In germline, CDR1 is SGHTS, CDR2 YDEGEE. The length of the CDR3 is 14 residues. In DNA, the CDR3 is TGTGCCAGCAGCTTACGGTATAGCAATCAGCCCCAGCATTTT. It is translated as CASSLRYSNQPQHF.

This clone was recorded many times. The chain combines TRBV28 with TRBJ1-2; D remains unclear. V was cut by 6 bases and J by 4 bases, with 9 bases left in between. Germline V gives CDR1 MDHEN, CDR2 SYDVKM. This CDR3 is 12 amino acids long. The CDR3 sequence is CASRVIGYGYTF. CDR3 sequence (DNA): TGTGCCAGCAGGGTTATTGGCTATGGCTACACCTTC.

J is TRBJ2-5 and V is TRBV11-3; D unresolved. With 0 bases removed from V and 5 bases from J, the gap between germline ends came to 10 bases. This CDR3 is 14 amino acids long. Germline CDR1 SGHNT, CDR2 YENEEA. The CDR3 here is CASSLDDSYETQYF. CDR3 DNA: TGTGCCAGCAGCTTAGATGATAGTTATGAGACCCAGTACTTC.

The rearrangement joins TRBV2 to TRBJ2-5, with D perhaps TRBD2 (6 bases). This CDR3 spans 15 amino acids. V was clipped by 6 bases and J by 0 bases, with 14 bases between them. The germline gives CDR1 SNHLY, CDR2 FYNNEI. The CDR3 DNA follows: TGTGCCAGCAGCCGAAGGAGGGGTTACCAAGAGACCCAGTACTTC. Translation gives CASSRRRGYQETQYF. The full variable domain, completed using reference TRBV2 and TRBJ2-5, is EPEVTQTPSHQVTQMGQEVILRCVPISNHLYFYWYRQILGQKVEFLVSFYNNEISEKSEIFDDQFSVERPDGSNFTLKIRSTKLEDSAMYFCASSRRRGYQETQYFGPGTRLLVL.